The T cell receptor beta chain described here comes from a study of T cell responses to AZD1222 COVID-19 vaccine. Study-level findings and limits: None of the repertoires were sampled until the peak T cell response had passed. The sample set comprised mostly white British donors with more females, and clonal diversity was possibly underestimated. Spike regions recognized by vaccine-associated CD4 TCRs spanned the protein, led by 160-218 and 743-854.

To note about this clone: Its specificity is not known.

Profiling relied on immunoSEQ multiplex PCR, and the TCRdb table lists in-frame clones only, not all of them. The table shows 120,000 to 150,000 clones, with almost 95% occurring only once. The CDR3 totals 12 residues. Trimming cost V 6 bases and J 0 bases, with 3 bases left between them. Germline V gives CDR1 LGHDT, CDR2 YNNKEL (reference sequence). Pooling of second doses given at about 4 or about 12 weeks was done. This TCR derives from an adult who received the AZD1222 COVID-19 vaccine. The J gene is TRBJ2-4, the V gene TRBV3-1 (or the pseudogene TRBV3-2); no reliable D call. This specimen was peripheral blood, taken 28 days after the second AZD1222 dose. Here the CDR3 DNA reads TGTGCCAGCAGTCTAGCCAAAAACATTCAGTACTTC. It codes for CASSLAKNIQYF.